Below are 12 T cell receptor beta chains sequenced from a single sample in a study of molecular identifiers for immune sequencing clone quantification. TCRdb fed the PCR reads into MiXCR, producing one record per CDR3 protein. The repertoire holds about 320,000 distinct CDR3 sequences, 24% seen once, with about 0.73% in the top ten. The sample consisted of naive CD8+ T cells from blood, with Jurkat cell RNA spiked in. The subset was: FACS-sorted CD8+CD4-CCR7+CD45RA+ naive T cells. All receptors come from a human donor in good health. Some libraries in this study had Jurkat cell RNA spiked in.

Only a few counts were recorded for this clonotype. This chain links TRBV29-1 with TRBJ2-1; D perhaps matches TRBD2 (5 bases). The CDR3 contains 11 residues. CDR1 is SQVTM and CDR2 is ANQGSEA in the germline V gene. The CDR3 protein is CSSASYNEQFF. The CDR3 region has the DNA TGCAGTAGCGCATCCTACAATGAGCAGTTCTTC.

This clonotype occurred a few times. CDR3 sequence reads: CASSLAYWTGGSEGTEAFF. The CDR3 DNA sequence: TGTGCCAGCAGCTTGGCCTATTGGACAGGGGGCTCCGAGGGCACTGAAGCTTTCTTT. The chain recombines TRBV5-5 with TRBJ1-1; 11 bases fit TRBD1. CDR3 length equals 19 residues. V lost 0 bases and J lost 4; bases outside the gene matches: 14. Germline V gene sequence: CDR1 SGHKS, CDR2 YYEKEE (reference sequence).

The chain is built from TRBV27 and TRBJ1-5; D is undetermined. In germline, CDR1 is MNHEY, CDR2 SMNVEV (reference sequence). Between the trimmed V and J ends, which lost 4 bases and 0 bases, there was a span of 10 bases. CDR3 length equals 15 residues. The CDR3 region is CASSSGSFSNQPQHF. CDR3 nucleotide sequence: TGTGCCAGCAGTTCCGGGTCCTTTAGCAATCAGCCCCAGCATTTT.

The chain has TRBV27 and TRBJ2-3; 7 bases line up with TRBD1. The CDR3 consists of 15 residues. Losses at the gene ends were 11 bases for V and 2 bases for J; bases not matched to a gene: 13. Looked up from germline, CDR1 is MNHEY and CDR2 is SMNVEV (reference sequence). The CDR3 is CAGIETGMVTDTQYF. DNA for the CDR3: TGTGCCGGCATTGAGACAGGGATGGTCACAGATACGCAGTATTTT.

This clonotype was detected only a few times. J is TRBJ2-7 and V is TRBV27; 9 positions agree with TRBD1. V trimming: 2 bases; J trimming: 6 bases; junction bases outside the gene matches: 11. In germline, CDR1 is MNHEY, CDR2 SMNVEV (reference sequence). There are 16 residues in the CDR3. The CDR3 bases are TGTGCCAGCAGTTTAGTGGGACAGGGAGGTGCGGGCGAGCAGTACTTC. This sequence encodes CASSLVGQGGAGEQYF.

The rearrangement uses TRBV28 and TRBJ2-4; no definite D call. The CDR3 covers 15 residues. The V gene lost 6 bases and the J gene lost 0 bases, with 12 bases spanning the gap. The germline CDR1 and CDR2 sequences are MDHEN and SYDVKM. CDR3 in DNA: TGTGCCAGCAGAACTCTCGACCGAGCCAAAAACATTCAGTACTTC. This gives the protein CASRTLDRAKNIQYF.

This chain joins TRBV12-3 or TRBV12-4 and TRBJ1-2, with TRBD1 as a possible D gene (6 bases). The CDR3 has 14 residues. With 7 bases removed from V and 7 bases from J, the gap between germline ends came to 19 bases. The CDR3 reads CASKGEDSYCGYTF. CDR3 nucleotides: TGTGCCAGCAAGGGAGAGGACAGCTACTGTGGCTACACCTTC.

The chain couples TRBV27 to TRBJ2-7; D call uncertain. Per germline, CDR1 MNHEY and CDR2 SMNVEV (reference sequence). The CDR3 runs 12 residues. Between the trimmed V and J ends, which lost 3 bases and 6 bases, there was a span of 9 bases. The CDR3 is CASSFGWGEQYF. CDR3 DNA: TGTGCCAGCAGTTTTGGGTGGGGCGAGCAGTACTTC.

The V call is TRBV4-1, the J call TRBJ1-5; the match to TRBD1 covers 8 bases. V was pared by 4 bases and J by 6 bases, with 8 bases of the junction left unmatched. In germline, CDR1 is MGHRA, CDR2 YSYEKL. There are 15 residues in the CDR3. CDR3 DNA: TGCGCCAGCAGCCTCTCGGACAGGGCCGGTCAGCCCCAGCATTTT. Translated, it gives CASSLSDRAGQPQHF.

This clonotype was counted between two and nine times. The DNA for the CDR3 is TGTGCCAGCAGCTTAGCGTGGGCAGGGGGCACAGATACGCAGTATTTT. This translates into CASSLAWAGGTDTQYF. V and J are TRBV7-2 and TRBJ2-3; tentative D call: TRBD1 (6 bases). Germline loops: CDR1 SGHTA, CDR2 FQGNSA. The CDR3 totals 16 residues. The ends were cut back, 0 bases at V and 1 base at J, with 11 bases in the middle.

CDR3 nucleotides: TGTGCCTGCCTTTGTGGGGTGACTAATGAAAAACTGTTTTTT. This gives the protein CACLCGVTNEKLFF. The chain combines TRBV30 with TRBJ1-4, with D unresolved. Trimming pared 6 bases from V and 2 bases from J, leaving 13 bases between. This CDR3 has 14 residues. Germline V gene lookup returns CDR1 GTSNPN and CDR2 SVGIG (reference sequence).

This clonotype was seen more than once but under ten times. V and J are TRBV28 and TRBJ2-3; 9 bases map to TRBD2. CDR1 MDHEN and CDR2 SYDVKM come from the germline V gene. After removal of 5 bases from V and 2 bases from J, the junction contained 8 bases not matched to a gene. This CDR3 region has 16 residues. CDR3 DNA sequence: TGTGCCAGCAGTACAGGACTAGCGCTCTACACAGATACGCAGTATTTT. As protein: CASSTGLALYTDTQYF.